These T cell receptor beta chains were read from a single sample in a study of post-analysis software for immune sequencing data. Each CDR3 protein is one row after TCRdb ran MiXCR on the PCR reads. The data hold hundreds of thousands of distinct CDR3 sequences, with roughly three fifths observed a single time. The material sequenced was blood. Receptors originate from a girl aged 2-15 years with multiple sclerosis. CDR3s include the opening cysteine and the closing phenylalanine or tryptophan. D genes are given only for firm matches. Some rows have no size entry. The others give once, few or many, or a class for an expanded clone.

cdr3_nt | cdr3_aa | j_call | clone_size | v_call | d_call
TGCGCCAGCAGCCAAGATCCGAGGGAGGAGACCCAGTACTTC | CASSQDPREETQYF | TRBJ2-5 | once | TRBV4-1 | NA
TGTGCCATCAGAGGAGGAACCAATAACTATGGCTACACCTTC | CAIRGGTNNYGYTF | TRBJ1-2 | few | TRBV10-3 | NA
TGTGCCAGCAACCCGGGTGGTTCCAGCTCCTACGAGCAGTACTTC | CASNPGGSSSYEQYF | TRBJ2-7 | NA | TRBV6-2/TRBV6-3 | NA
TGTGCCAGCAGCTCCCAGGGTGGGCAGGCGGACGAGCAGTACTTC | CASSSQGGQADEQYF | TRBJ2-7 | few | TRBV7-9 | NA
TGTGCCAGCAGCTCCGTATTGGGACAGGAGCTCATGAACACTGAAGCTTTCTTT | CASSSVLGQELMNTEAFF | TRBJ1-1 | NA | TRBV11-1 | TRBD1
TGCGCCAGCAGCCCGGATAATCTAGCGGGAGGGCACAATGAGCAGTTCTTC | CASSPDNLAGGHNEQFF | TRBJ2-1 | once | TRBV4-1 | TRBD2
TGCAGTGCTACCTCAATTGACACCACCTACAATGAGCAGTTCTTC | CSATSIDTTYNEQFF | TRBJ2-1 | once | TRBV20-1 | NA
TGTGCCAGCAGCTTAGATCGTCTCCCGGATACGCAGTATTTT | CASSLDRLPDTQYF | TRBJ2-3 | NA | TRBV11-2 | NA
TGTGCCAGCAGTTTGCAGGGGACTGGCTACACCTTC | CASSLQGTGYTF | TRBJ1-2 | few | TRBV12-3/TRBV12-4 | NA
TGCGCCAGCAGCTCCGGACAGCAGAACACTGAAGCTTTCTTT | CASSSGQQNTEAFF | TRBJ1-1 | NA | TRBV5-1 | NA
TGTGCCAGCAGCGTAAGCGGAGAGACTAGCGGGAGGGCCTCCTACAATGAGCAGTTCTTC | CASSVSGETSGRASYNEQFF | TRBJ2-1 | few | TRBV9 | TRBD2
TGTGCCAGCAGCCAAGATCAGGCTAGCGGGAGGGCCGAGCAGTTCTTC | CASSQDQASGRAEQFF | TRBJ2-1 | NA | TRBV3-1 | TRBD2
TGTGCCAGCAGTTTCCGGGACAGGGTCAATCAGCCCCAGCATTTT | CASSFRDRVNQPQHF | TRBJ1-5 | NA | TRBV28 | TRBD1
TGCAGTGCTGACAGGGCGGATACGCAGTATTTT | CSADRADTQYF | TRBJ2-3 | NA | TRBV20-1 | TRBD1
TGTGCCAGCAGCCTGGCCGACAGGGAGCGGGGAGATACGCAGTATTTT | CASSLADRERGDTQYF | TRBJ2-3 | NA | TRBV11-3 | NA
TGCAGCGTTGTTACCGCCGGCTACGAGCAGTACTTC | CSVVTAGYEQYF | TRBJ2-7 | NA | TRBV29-1 | NA
TGTGCCAGCAGCTTCAGGATAGGTGGGGGAGAGACCCAGTACTTC | CASSFRIGGGETQYF | TRBJ2-5 | NA | TRBV11-2 | NA
TGTGCCAGCAGTTATTCGACAGGGGGCAGGTACAATGAGCAGTTCTTC | CASSYSTGGRYNEQFF | TRBJ2-1 | few | TRBV6-5 | TRBD1
TGCGCCAGCAGCTTGTTCCTAGCGGGAGCCGAGCAGTACTTC | CASSLFLAGAEQYF | TRBJ2-7 | NA | TRBV5-1 | TRBD2
TGCAGTGCTAGTGACGGACGGATGAATCGGCCCCAGCATTTT | CSASDGRMNRPQHF | TRBJ1-5 | NA | TRBV20-1 | NA
TGTGCCAGCAGCCAAGATCAAGGGGTAGCGGGATACAATGAGCAGTTCTTC | CASSQDQGVAGYNEQFF | TRBJ2-1 | NA | TRBV4-2 | TRBD2
TGCGCCAGCAGCTGGTGGACAGGGGGTTCGAGAGGCAATGAGCAGTTCTTC | CASSWWTGGSRGNEQFF | TRBJ2-1 | NA | TRBV5-1 | TRBD1